A single sample gave rise to the 22 T cell receptor beta chains below, sequenced in a study of T cells in localized non-small cell lung cancer. Profiled with immunoSEQ multiplex PCR; TCRdb holds only in-frame clones, not every one. The data contain about 33,000 clones, approximately 86% of them singletons. The sequences come from peripheral blood mononuclear cells, collected before any cancer treatment. These receptors were obtained from a man aged 35 to 70 with stage III lung adenocarcinoma.

The rearrangement joins TRBV11-3 to TRBJ1-1; 8 nucleotides line up with TRBD1. V shed 1 base and J 1 base; nucleotides not matched to a gene: 2. The CDR3 has 15 residues. Germline V gene lookup returns CDR1 SGHNT and CDR2 YENEEA. The chain's CDR3 is CASSLGQGSNTEAFF. The CDR3 DNA reads as TGTGCCAGCAGCTTAGGACAGGGGTCGAACACTGAAGCTTTCTTT.

This clone has just one count. This chain joins TRBV9 and TRBJ2-1; TRBD2 aligns across 10 bases. The germline V gene encodes CDR1 SGDLS and CDR2 YYNGEE. V lost 4 bases to trimming and J lost 2 bases; unmatched junction nucleotides: 6. This CDR3 contains 16 residues. CDR3 DNA: TGTGCCAGCAGCTTCAGCGGGGGGGGAACCTACAATGAGCAGTTCTTC. Protein: CASSFSGGGTYNEQFF.

This clone was seen just once. The chain uses TRBV6-6 and TRBJ2-3; D is possibly TRBD1 (6 bases). In germline, CDR1 is MNHNY, CDR2 SVGAGI (reference sequence). The CDR3 is 16 residues long. Trimming cost V 4 bases and J 0 bases, with 14 bases left between them. The CDR3 nucleotides read TGTGCCAGCAGTTCTTCCGGACAGCTCAGCACAGATACGCAGTATTTT. Amino acid sequence: CASSSSGQLSTDTQYF.

This chain connects TRBV7-9 to TRBJ1-1; possibly TRBD1 for D (6 bases). The V gene's germline CDR1 is SEHNR and CDR2 FQNEAQ (reference sequence). The CDR3 runs 15 residues. V was shortened by 5 bases and J by 1 base, with 14 bases between the two germline ends. As DNA, the CDR3 is TGTGCCAGCAGCGTATCGGGACAATCGAACACTGAAGCTTTCTTT. Translating gives CASSVSGQSNTEAFF.

The CDR3 DNA reads as TGCGCCAGCAGCGTGTCCCAGGGGACGTATACTGAAGCTTTCTTT. Its translation: CASSVSQGTYTEAFF. The chain uses TRBV5-1 and TRBJ1-1; TRBD1 might be the D (6 bases). V lost 4 bases to trimming and J lost 5 bases, with 18 bases between them. This CDR3 has 15 residues. Germline lookup yields CDR1 SGHRS and CDR2 YFSETQ. The full variable domain, in which reference TRBV5-1 and TRBJ1-1 provide the parts outside the CDR3, is KAGVTQTPRYLIKTRGQQVTLSCSPISGHRSVSWYQQTPGQGLQFLFEYFSETQRNKGNFPGRFSGRQFSNSRSEMNVSTLELGDSALYLCASSVSQGTYTEAFFGQGTRLTVV.

CDR3 loop: CASSIGANYGYTF. CDR3 nucleotide sequence: TGTGCCAGTAGTATTGGGGCTAACTATGGCTACACCTTC. The chain combines TRBV19 with TRBJ1-2; D unresolved. The CDR3 is 13 amino acids. The germline V gene has CDR1 LNHDA and CDR2 SQIVND (reference sequence). V dropped 3 bases and J dropped 0 bases, with 5 bases sitting between them.

The chain joins TRBV29-1 to TRBJ1-1, with unresolved D. The length of the CDR3 is 11 residues. Deletions cut 4 bases from V and 10 bases from J, with 13 bases between. Germline V lookup: CDR1 SQVTM, CDR2 ANQGSEA. In DNA form, the CDR3 reads TGCAGCGTTGTCGCGGTCGTAGGAGCTTTCTTT. This translates into CSVVAVVGAFF.

The chain combines TRBV5-5 with TRBJ1-5; the D gene is possibly TRBD1 (6 bases). Trimming stripped 2 bases from V and 1 base from J, with 13 bases between. The CDR3 sequence is 16 residues long. Germline V gives CDR1 SGHKS, CDR2 YYEKEE (reference sequence). The CDR3 bases are TGTGCCAGCAGCTTACACAGGGTAGTAAGCAATCAGCCCCAGCATTTT. It yields the protein CASSLHRVVSNQPQHF.

The genes are TRBV7-2 and TRBJ2-1, with 13 bases that match TRBD2. The CDR3 is 15 residues long. From germline, CDR1 is SGHTA and CDR2 FQGNSA. J was trimmed by 8 bases and V by 5 bases; bases with no gene match: 6. The CDR3 DNA follows: TGTGCCAGCAGCCTACTAGCGGGGGGGCCAGATGAGCAGTTCTTC. Its protein product is CASSLLAGGPDEQFF.

The chain is built from TRBV7-2 and TRBJ2-5; a possible D gene is TRBD2 (7 bases). Trimming removed 5 bases at V and 5 bases at J, with 21 bases between. The CDR3 is 16 amino acids. CDR1 is SGHTA and CDR2 is FQGNSA in the germline V gene. CDR3 bases: TGTGCCAGCAGCCCCGAAGGGGGGGGCGCGTGGGAGACCCAGTACTTC. This sequence encodes CASSPEGGGAWETQYF.

This clone was detected only a few times. This chain links TRBV5-1 with TRBJ2-1, with 8 bases fitting TRBD2. J gave up 6 bases and V 1 base, and 6 bases lay outside the gene matches. The CDR3 is 15 residues long. The germline CDR1 and CDR2 sequences are SGHRS and YFSETQ. CDR3 DNA sequence: TGCGCCAGCAGCTTGCCGGGGGGGCCCGCCAATGAGCAGTTCTTC. It yields the protein CASSLPGGPANEQFF. The full variable domain, in which reference TRBV5-1 and TRBJ2-1 provide the parts outside the CDR3, is KAGVTQTPRYLIKTRGQQVTLSCSPISGHRSVSWYQQTPGQGLQFLFEYFSETQRNKGNFPGRFSGRQFSNSRSEMNVSTLELGDSALYLCASSLPGGPANEQFFGPGTRLTVL.

The gene calls are TRBV2 and TRBJ2-5; no definite D call. Germline CDR1 SNHLY, CDR2 FYNNEI. Trimming took off 7 bases at V and 1 base at J, with 7 bases between the two ends. This CDR3 contains 12 residues. The CDR3 region is CASIRFQETQYF. The CDR3 bases are TGTGCCAGCATCCGGTTCCAAGAGACCCAGTACTTC. The full variable domain, completed using reference TRBV2 and TRBJ2-5, is EPEVTQTPSHQVTQMGQEVILRCVPISNHLYFYWYRQILGQKVEFLVSFYNNEISEKSEIFDDQFSVERPDGSNFTLKIRSTKLEDSAMYFCASIRFQETQYFGPGTRLLVL.

J is TRBJ2-7 and V is TRBV19; D uncertain. V lost 2 bases and J 2 bases, leaving 10 bases between the germline ends. From germline, CDR1 is LNHDA and CDR2 SQIVND (reference sequence). The CDR3 is made up of 14 amino acids. The chain's CDR3 is CASSIQSKTYEQYF. CDR3 DNA: TGTGCCAGTAGTATACAGTCCAAAACCTACGAGCAGTACTTC.

This chain connects TRBV18 to TRBJ2-3; 7 nucleotides match TRBD2. V was pared by 3 bases and J by 2 bases, with 8 bases of the junction left unmatched. Germline CDR1 and CDR2: KGHSH and LQKENI. This CDR3 contains 16 residues. The CDR3 nucleotides read TGTGCCAGCTCACCTAGCCAGCGGGGATACACAGATACGCAGTATTTT. Protein: CASSPSQRGYTDTQYF. Variable domain in full (rest from reference TRBV18 and TRBJ2-3): NAGVMQNPRHLVRRRGQEARLRCSPMKGHSHVYWYRQLPEEGLKFMVYLQKENIIDESGMPKERFSAEFPKEGPSILRIQQVVRGDSAAYFCASSPSQRGYTDTQYFGPGTRLTVL.

V usage is TRBV5-1 and J usage is TRBJ2-1; TRBD2 matches 12 bases. The CDR3 totals 16 residues. CDR1 and CDR2 from the germline V gene are SGHRS and YFSETQ. J gave up 5 bases and V 3 bases, and 6 bases lay outside the gene matches. The CDR3 is CASSYLAGGSDNEQFF. CDR3 DNA: TGCGCCAGCAGCTATCTAGCGGGGGGGTCGGACAATGAGCAGTTCTTC. The variable domain in full, with the rest retrieved from reference TRBV5-1 and TRBJ2-1, is KAGVTQTPRYLIKTRGQQVTLSCSPISGHRSVSWYQQTPGQGLQFLFEYFSETQRNKGNFPGRFSGRQFSNSRSEMNVSTLELGDSALYLCASSYLAGGSDNEQFFGPGTRLTVL.

The chain combines TRBV5-8 with TRBJ1-1, with 7 bases aligning to TRBD1. In germline, CDR1 is SGHTS, CDR2 YDEGEE. Germline trimming cut 4 bases from V and 4 bases from J; bases unmatched to any gene: 10. The CDR3 runs 15 residues. The CDR3 region has the DNA TGTGCCAGCAGCCAGGGGACAGTAAGGGGCACTGAAGCTTTCTTT. Translating it yields CASSQGTVRGTEAFF. Full variable domain (rest looked up from reference TRBV5-8 and TRBJ1-1): EAGVTQSPTHLIKTRGQQATLRCSPISGHTSVYWYQQALGLGLQFLLWYDEGEERNRGNFPPRFSGRQFPNYSSELNVNALELEDSALYLCASSQGTVRGTEAFFGQGTRLTVV.

The rearrangement links TRBV10-3 to TRBJ2-7; TRBD2 matches at 7 bases. Germline V lookup: CDR1 ENHRY, CDR2 SYGVKD. This CDR3 spans 14 amino acids. V was pared by 2 bases and J by 6 bases, with 7 bases of the junction left unmatched. The CDR3 region has the DNA TGTGCCATCAGTGAGGCTAGCGGTTGGGGCGAGCAGTACTTC. Translation: CAISEASGWGEQYF.

This clone was seen only a few times. This sequence joins TRBV4-1 and TRBJ1-2; 7 positions match TRBD1. Unmatched junction bases numbered 9, after V lost 0 bases and J lost 5 bases. Per germline, CDR1 MGHRA and CDR2 YSYEKL. The CDR3 extends over 16 amino acids. The CDR3 reads CASSQDHRTGTYGYTF. The CDR3 coding sequence is TGCGCCAGCAGCCAAGATCATCGGACAGGAACATATGGCTACACCTTC.

The gene calls are TRBV14 and TRBJ1-5; 9 positions agree with TRBD1. The CDR3 is 19 residues long. Germline assignment: CDR1 SGHDN and CDR2 FVKESK. After removal of 3 bases from V and 1 base from J, the junction contained 13 bases not matched to a gene. The CDR3 coding sequence is TGTGCCAGCAGCCAGCCGGGACAGGGCCGGGTATTAAGCAATCAGCCCCAGCATTTT. The encoded protein is CASSQPGQGRVLSNQPQHF. The full variable domain, rest sourced from reference TRBV14 and TRBJ1-5, is EAGVTQFPSHSVIEKGQTVTLRCDPISGHDNLYWYRRVMGKEIKFLLHFVKESKQDESGMPNNRFLAERTGGTYSTLKVQPAELEDSGVYFCASSQPGQGRVLSNQPQHFGDGTRLSIL.

V usage is TRBV15 and J usage is TRBJ2-7; weak D call: TRBD1 (5 bases). The CDR3 is 16 amino acids. Germline CDR1 and CDR2: LNHNV and YYDKDF (reference sequence). The V gene lost 5 bases and the J gene lost 0 bases, with 17 bases spanning the gap. CDR3 sequence: CATSEDDSDSSYEQYF. The CDR3 DNA follows: TGTGCCACCAGCGAAGACGACAGTGATAGCTCCTACGAGCAGTACTTC.

V is TRBV27 and J is TRBJ2-7; no clear D. The germline V and J ends were trimmed by 5 bases and 7 bases, with 9 bases remaining between them. The germline CDR1 and CDR2 sequences are MNHEY and SMNVEV (reference sequence). The CDR3 is made up of 11 amino acids. CDR3 sequence reads: CASSRLDEQYF. The CDR3 nucleotides read TGTGCCAGCAGTCGTTTGGATGAGCAGTACTTC.

The chain recombines TRBV6-5 with TRBJ2-5; the D is unclear. The germline CDR1 and CDR2 sequences are MNHEY and SVGAGI. Trimming took 6 bases from V and 1 from J, leaving 15 bases between them. This CDR3 contains 15 residues. The DNA of the CDR3 is TGTGCCAGCAGACCGAGGTGGGCTATCCAAGAGACCCAGTACTTC. Encoded protein: CASRPRWAIQETQYF.